This entry lists 28 T cell receptor beta chains sequenced from one sample in a study of T cells in localized non-small cell lung cancer. Measured with immunoSEQ multiplex PCR; TCRdb has only the in-frame clones, and not every one. The profile shows around 3,600 clones, about 30% of them singletons. Sequencing was performed on lung tumor tissue, taken before any cancer treatment. These receptors were obtained from a male donor aged 60 or older with stage I lung adenocarcinoma.

CDR3 in DNA: TGTGCCAGTAGTAGGGGCCTTAGTTCCTACAATGAGCAGTTCTTC. Its translation is CASSRGLSSYNEQFF. This sequence joins TRBV19 and TRBJ2-1; D may be TRBD1 (5 bases). The CDR3 covers 15 residues. Germline CDR1 reads LNHDA; CDR2 reads SQIVND (reference sequence). V lost 4 bases, J lost 1 base, and 11 bases lay in between.

This clone was found a few times. The chain combines TRBV28 with TRBJ1-5; 8 nucleotides agree with TRBD1. Per germline, CDR1 MDHEN and CDR2 SYDVKM. This CDR3 is 14 amino acids long. V lost 3 bases to trimming and J lost 6 bases; unmatched junction nucleotides: 4. CDR3: CASSLGGTGQPQHF. Written as DNA, the CDR3 is TGTGCCAGCAGTTTGGGGGGGACAGGTCAGCCCCAGCATTTT.

This chain connects TRBV15 to TRBJ2-3, with D perhaps assigned TRBD1 or TRBD2 (5 bases each). CDR1 and CDR2 (germline): LNHNV, YYDKDF (reference sequence). The CDR3 totals 15 residues. The ends were cut back, 5 bases at V and 2 bases at J, with 14 bases in the middle. CDR3 protein: CATSGSLGDTDTQYF. The CDR3 nucleotides read TGTGCCACCAGCGGTTCATTGGGGGACACAGATACGCAGTATTTT.

J is TRBJ1-4 and V is TRBV9, with a possible D match to TRBD1 (5 bases). The germline V gene encodes CDR1 SGDLS and CDR2 YYNGEE. Trimming removed 0 bases from V and 8 bases from J, with 11 bases in between. This CDR3 comprises 14 residues. This chain's CDR3 is CASSVGGEREKLFF. CDR3 DNA: TGTGCCAGCAGCGTAGGAGGGGAGAGAGAAAAACTGTTTTTT.

This clone counts as medium-sized. The V call is TRBV7-1, the J call TRBJ2-1; 12 bases agree with TRBD2. TRBV7-1 is sorted into the ORF group, with uncertain function. The CDR3 is made up of 15 amino acids. V was clipped by 5 bases and J by 5 bases; unmatched bases: 4. CDR3 sequence reads: CASSPSGRGNNEQFF. Here the CDR3 DNA reads TGTGCCAGCAGCCCTAGCGGGAGGGGCAACAATGAGCAGTTCTTC.

The chain recombines TRBV29-1 with TRBJ2-7; 7 nucleotides match TRBD1. Per germline, CDR1 SQVTM and CDR2 ANQGSEA. This CDR3 spans 12 amino acids. V gave up 7 bases and J gave up 0 bases; unmatched junction bases: 3. Written as DNA, the CDR3 is TGCAGCGCAGGACAGGACTCCTACGAGCAGTACTTC. Translation gives CSAGQDSYEQYF.

V and J are TRBV28 and TRBJ2-5, with TRBD2 identical over 9 bases. The CDR3 contains 15 residues. Germline CDR1 reads MDHEN; CDR2 reads SYDVKM. Unmatched junction bases numbered 5, after V lost 3 bases and J lost 3 bases. DNA of the CDR3: TGTGCCAGCAGTTTCAAGCGGGGGGTTGAAGAGACCCAGTACTTC. This translates into CASSFKRGVEETQYF.

CDR3 amino acids: CASSQFGNTGELFF. CDR3 in DNA: TGCGCCAGCAGCCAATTCGGGAACACCGGGGAGCTGTTTTTT. J is TRBJ2-2 and V is TRBV4-1, with no clear D. The germline CDR1 and CDR2 sequences are MGHRA and YSYEKL. This CDR3 is 14 amino acids long. Trimming left V 2 bases short and J 1 base short, with 5 bases between.

This chain connects TRBV7-5 to TRBJ1-3. TRBV7-5 has pseudogene status. CDR3 length equals 15 residues. CDR3 loop: CASSPAGFSGNTIYF. The CDR3 region has the DNA TGTGCCAGCAGCCCAGCGGGTTTCTCTGGAAACACCATATATTTT.

In its sample, this clone was seen a few times. The chain has TRBV15 and TRBJ2-7; D is unresolved. CDR1 LNHNV and CDR2 YYDKDF come from the germline V gene (reference sequence). With 0 bases removed from V and 2 bases from J, the gap between germline ends came to 8 bases. The CDR3 runs to 14 residues. In nucleotides, the CDR3 is TGTGCCACCAGCAGAGATCGCGGAACCTACGAGCAGTACTTC. Amino acid sequence: CATSRDRGTYEQYF.

The chain's CDR3 is CASSPGGQETQYF. The CDR3 bases are TGTGCCAGCTCACCGGGGGGACAAGAGACCCAGTACTTC. The chain is built from TRBV18 and TRBJ2-5; TRBD2 might be the D (6 bases). V dropped 3 bases and J dropped 2 bases, with 7 bases sitting between them. Germline V gene sequence: CDR1 KGHSH, CDR2 LQKENI. This CDR3 has 13 amino acids.

This clone was picked up a small number of times. The chain combines TRBV11-3 with TRBJ2-6, with 10 bases fitting TRBD1. Germline-derived CDR1 and CDR2 are SGHNT and YENEEA. The V and J ends lost 5 bases and 4 bases, in that order; junction bases with no gene match: 17. This CDR3 has 20 residues. CDR3 coding DNA: TGTGCCAGCAGCCCTTGGGGGACACCGGGACAGGGGCCCGGGGCCAACGTCCTGACTTTC. It specifies CASSPWGTPGQGPGANVLTF.

V gene TRBV6-8 combines with J gene TRBJ1-2; D ambiguous. This CDR3 is built from 13 residues. CDR1 and CDR2 (germline): MNHGY, SAAAGT. V was pared by 6 bases and J by 0 bases, with 8 bases between. CDR3 sequence: CASSDGANYGYTF. CDR3 nucleotides: TGTGCCAGCAGCGACGGTGCTAACTATGGCTACACCTTC.

This clone was found a few times. The chain recombines TRBV25-1 with TRBJ2-2, with D perhaps matching TRBD2 (5 bases). CDR3 length equals 14 residues. The germline V and J ends were trimmed by 6 bases and 2 bases, with 10 bases remaining between them. CDR1 MGHDK and CDR2 SYGVNS come from the germline V gene. The CDR3: CASREAFNTGELFF. Here the CDR3 DNA reads TGTGCCAGCAGGGAGGCCTTTAACACCGGGGAGCTGTTTTTT.

The chain employs TRBV25-1 and TRBJ2-6, with 8 bases lining up with TRBD1. The CDR3 contains 17 residues. J lost 0 bases, V lost 3 bases, and 4 bases had no gene match. Germline V gene sequence: CDR1 MGHDK, CDR2 SYGVNS. The CDR3 region is CASSDGTGPSGANVLTF. The CDR3, as DNA: TGTGCCAGCAGTGACGGGACAGGTCCCTCTGGGGCCAACGTCCTGACTTTC.

This rearrangement joins TRBV5-1 to TRBJ2-5; D possibly corresponds to TRBD1 (6 bases). CDR3 length: 14 residues. Germline V gene sequence: CDR1 SGHRS, CDR2 YFSETQ. Trimming shortened V by 1 base and J by 5 bases, and 12 bases separated the two germline ends. CDR3 sequence reads: CASSLKSQGETQYF. The CDR3 coding sequence is TGCGCCAGCAGCTTGAAGTCCCAGGGGGAGACCCAGTACTTC.

This clone was seen only a few times. V usage is TRBV9 and J usage is TRBJ2-5; TRBD2 matches 8 bases. The CDR3 consists of 15 residues. Germline CDR1 reads SGDLS; CDR2 reads YYNGEE. J gave up 2 bases and V 5 bases, and 8 bases lay outside the gene matches. This chain's CDR3 is CASSPTGGFQETQYF. The DNA of the CDR3 is TGTGCCAGCAGTCCAACGGGAGGGTTTCAAGAGACCCAGTACTTC.

There are a few counts of this clone. J is TRBJ1-2 and V is TRBV6-1; D ambiguous. Germline lookup yields CDR1 MNHNS and CDR2 SASEGT. The V end lost 1 base, the J end lost 6 bases, and 9 bases lay between the germline ends. The CDR3 runs 13 residues. The CDR3 DNA reads as TGTGCCAGCAGTGAAGTGTCGGCGAATGGCTACACCTTC. It encodes CASSEVSANGYTF.

There are a few counts of this clone. The gene calls are TRBV7-6 and TRBJ2-2; 7 bases line up with TRBD1. The CDR3 is 15 amino acids. The germline V gene encodes CDR1 SGHVS and CDR2 FNYEAQ. V trimming: 1 base; J trimming: 5 bases; junction bases outside the gene matches: 4. The CDR3 DNA is TGTGCCAGCAGCTTAGTAGGGGGCTATACCGGGGAGCTGTTTTTT. Its translation is CASSLVGGYTGELFF.

The table lists this clone with a few counts. The chain employs TRBV11-3 and TRBJ2-7; possibly TRBD1 for D (6 bases). Germline lookup yields CDR1 SGHNT and CDR2 YENEEA. The V gene lost 5 bases and the J gene lost 1 base, with 15 bases spanning the gap. This CDR3 spans 15 amino acids. CDR3 protein: CASSTPGQLSYEQYF. CDR3 coding DNA: TGTGCCAGCAGCACACCCGGACAGCTGTCCTACGAGCAGTACTTC.

The genes are TRBV29-1 and TRBJ1-1, with D uncertain. Per germline, CDR1 SQVTM and CDR2 ANQGSEA. This CDR3 comprises 15 residues. Trimming removed 7 bases at V and 3 bases at J, with 21 bases between. CDR3 in DNA: TGCAGCGCCGGGTGGGCAGAAAGTGTTGACACTGAAGCTTTCTTT. Amino acids: CSAGWAESVDTEAFF.

The chain uses TRBV11-3 and TRBJ1-2; 10 bases line up with TRBD1. Per the germline V gene, CDR1 is SGHNT and CDR2 is YENEEA. Unmatched junction bases numbered 10, after V lost 4 bases and J lost 11 bases. This CDR3 has 14 amino acids. The CDR3 DNA reads TGTGCCAGCAGCTCCAACCCCGGGACAGGGGATTACACCTTC. Residues: CASSSNPGTGDYTF. Full variable domain (missing parts from reference TRBV11-3 and TRBJ1-2): EAGVVQSPRYKIIEKKQPVAFWCNPISGHNTLYWYLQNLGQGPELLIRYENEEAVDDSQLPKDRFSAERLKGVDSTLKIQPAELGDSAVYLCASSSNPGTGDYTFGSGTRLTVV.

This clone showed up just a few times. This rearrangement joins TRBV8-2 to TRBJ2-7; the table's D call, TRBD1, has no DNA check behind it. TRBV8-2 is assigned pseudogene status. This CDR3 comprises 16 residues. This chain's CDR3 is CASSSMAAGEGYEQYF. CDR3 bases: TGTGCCAGCAGTTCTATGGCGGCAGGGGAAGGATACGAGCAGTACTTC.

This clone was recorded a few times. The J gene is TRBJ1-1, the V gene TRBV19; D call uncertain. In germline, CDR1 is LNHDA, CDR2 SQIVND (reference sequence). CDR3 length: 16 amino acids. The ends were cut back, 9 bases at V and 6 bases at J, with 26 bases in the middle. The CDR3 reads CASIIYPRLGKAEAFF. CDR3 coding DNA: TGTGCCAGCATTATATACCCGAGGTTGGGGAAGGCTGAAGCTTTCTTT.

This sequence joins TRBV15 and TRBJ1-2, with D maybe TRBD1 (6 bases). The CDR3 covers 16 residues. The germline CDR1 and CDR2 sequences are LNHNV and YYDKDF (reference sequence). The germline V and J ends were trimmed by 1 base and 0 bases, with 12 bases remaining between them. For the CDR3, the DNA is TGTGCCACCAGCAGAGGGATAGAGGGGGCTAACTATGGCTACACCTTC. This gives the protein CATSRGIEGANYGYTF.

In its sample, this clone was seen a few times. The chain links TRBV7-2 to TRBJ1-1; no firm D call. The CDR3 has 13 amino acids. Between the trimmed V and J ends, which lost 5 bases and 4 bases, there was a span of 11 bases. Germline CDR1 and CDR2: SGHTA and FQGNSA. This CDR3 is CASSPIGRTEAFF. The CDR3 nucleotides are TGTGCCAGCAGCCCCATTGGACGCACTGAAGCTTTCTTT.

This clone has just a few counts. The genes are TRBV6-7 and TRBJ2-7, with D perhaps given as TRBD1 or TRBD2 (5 bases each). TRBV6-7 is an ORF, and what it does is uncertain. The CDR3 contains 15 residues. The V end lost 5 bases, the J end lost 7 bases, and 21 bases lay between the germline ends. The CDR3: CASSVLWDGVGEQYV. CDR3 DNA: TGTGCCAGCAGTGTCCTCTGGGACGGTGTAGGGGAGCAGTACGTC.

The chain combines TRBV9 with TRBJ2-3; 8 nucleotides match TRBD2. This CDR3 region has 14 residues. V lost 7 bases to trimming and J lost 2 bases; unmatched junction nucleotides: 6. CDR1 is SGDLS and CDR2 is YYNGEE in the germline V gene. For the CDR3, the DNA is TGTGCCAGCGGAACTAGCGGTTACACAGATACGCAGTATTTT. Protein product: CASGTSGYTDTQYF.